The 17 T cell receptor beta chains in this list originate from one sample, sequenced in a study of blood T cell repertoires in COVID-19. The method was immunoSEQ multiplex PCR; TCRdb's version includes in-frame clones alone and lacks a portion of them. The table lists tens of thousands of clones, 80% to 90% of them singletons. The sequencing sample was made of peripheral blood. The receptors come from an elderly man with COVID-19, enrolled during active disease.

The chain couples TRBV19 to TRBJ1-2; maybe TRBD1 (5 bases). Trimming shortened V by 3 bases and J by 2 bases, and 13 bases separated the two germline ends. CDR3 length equals 15 residues. The germline V gene has CDR1 LNHDA and CDR2 SQIVND (reference sequence). The CDR3, as DNA: TGTGCCAGTAGTATCTTAGACAGAGCGAACTATGGCTACACCTTC. Protein: CASSILDRANYGYTF.

The rearrangement joins TRBV19 to TRBJ2-6; the D gene is possibly TRBD1 (7 bases). CDR3 length: 17 residues. Per the germline V gene, CDR1 is LNHDA and CDR2 is SQIVND (reference sequence). Deletions cut 3 bases from V and 1 base from J, with 13 bases between. The CDR3 here is CASSMGQGGSGANVLTF. The CDR3 DNA reads TGTGCCAGTAGTATGGGCCAGGGGGGTTCTGGGGCCAACGTCCTGACTTTC. Supplemented by reference TRBV19 and TRBJ2-6, the full variable domain reads DGGITQSPKYLFRKEGQNVTLSCEQNLNHDAMYWYRQDPGQGLRLIYYSQIVNDFQKGDIAEGYSVSREKKESFPLTVTSAQKNPTAFYLCASSMGQGGSGANVLTFGAGSRLTVL.

This clone was picked up a small number of times. The chain recombines TRBV29-1 with TRBJ2-3; tentative D call: TRBD1 (5 bases). CDR1 SQVTM and CDR2 ANQGSEA come from the germline V gene. Trimming removed 4 bases from V and 1 base from J, with 9 bases in between. The CDR3 contains 13 residues. CDR3 in amino acids: CSVAQVRTDTQYF. DNA of the CDR3: TGCAGCGTTGCACAGGTTCGCACAGATACGCAGTATTTT.

The rearrangement uses TRBV7-2 and TRBJ2-1; TRBD2 matches 10 bases. V lost 2 bases and J lost 6; bases outside the gene matches: 4. There are 15 residues in the CDR3. CDR1 is SGHTA and CDR2 is FQGNSA in the germline V gene. As DNA, the CDR3 is TGTGCCAGCAGCTTACTAGCGGGAGATATCAATGAGCAGTTCTTC. As protein: CASSLLAGDINEQFF. Based on the CDR3 plus reference TRBV7-2 and TRBJ2-1, the full variable domain is GAGVSQSPSNKVTEKGKDVELRCDPISGHTALYWYRQSLGQGLEFLIYFQGNSAPDKSGLPSDRFSAERTGGSVSTLTIQRTQQEDSAVYLCASSLLAGDINEQFFGPGTRLTVL.

The chain combines TRBV2 with TRBJ1-1; D not certain. Trimming cost V 6 bases and J 6 bases, with 20 bases left between them. This CDR3 comprises 15 residues. Looked up from germline, CDR1 is SNHLY and CDR2 is FYNNEI. CDR3 residues: CASSTQPLLGAEAFF. The CDR3 nucleotides read TGTGCCAGCAGCACACAGCCCCTCTTGGGCGCTGAAGCTTTCTTT.

The rearrangement links TRBV19 to TRBJ2-7; 9 nucleotides agree with TRBD1. After removal of 2 bases from V and 6 bases from J, the junction contained 5 bases not matched to a gene. The CDR3 spans 14 residues. Germline V gives CDR1 LNHDA, CDR2 SQIVND (reference sequence). The CDR3 loop is CASSISGQGPEQYF. The CDR3 DNA sequence: TGTGCCAGTAGTATATCGGGACAGGGTCCCGAGCAGTACTTC.

The chain is built from TRBV5-1 and TRBJ2-1; 7 nucleotides line up with TRBD2. CDR1 and CDR2 from the germline V gene are SGHRS and YFSETQ. J gave up 6 bases and V 5 bases, and 11 bases lay outside the gene matches. The CDR3 totals 15 residues. The CDR3 sequence is CASSHPSGASNEQFF. The CDR3 DNA sequence: TGCGCCAGCAGTCATCCTAGCGGAGCTTCCAATGAGCAGTTCTTC.

The rearrangement uses TRBV2 and TRBJ1-1, with D unclear. The CDR3 sequence is 17 residues long. Per the germline V gene, CDR1 is SNHLY and CDR2 is FYNNEI. The V end lost 7 bases, the J end lost 1 base, and 22 bases lay between the germline ends. CDR3 bases: TGTGCCAGCAAATCCCCCTCTCTCGGAGGTAAGAACACTGAAGCTTTCTTT. Translating gives CASKSPSLGGKNTEAFF.

The chain carries TRBV6-5 and TRBJ1-4, with D possibly TRBD1 on 6 matching bases. V lost 0 bases to trimming and J lost 5 bases, with 13 bases between them. This CDR3 contains 16 residues. CDR1 and CDR2 (germline): MNHEY, SVGAGI. CDR3 DNA: TGTGCCAGCAGTTACTCGGCAGGGGCTCAAAATGAAAAACTGTTTTTT. This codes for CASSYSAGAQNEKLFF.

The chain couples TRBV14 to TRBJ1-1; 9 positions match TRBD1. This CDR3 region has 19 residues. CDR1 and CDR2 (germline): SGHDN, FVKESK. V shed 4 bases, J shed 2 bases, and the junction held 17 bases outside the gene matches. In DNA form, the CDR3 reads TGTGCCAGCAGCCCTTATAACAGGGGGCGGTTAAAGTTAAACACTGAAGCTTTCTTT. This sequence encodes CASSPYNRGRLKLNTEAFF.

The chain combines TRBV5-4 with TRBJ2-5, with 7 positions matching TRBD2. V gave up 3 bases and J gave up 4 bases; unmatched junction bases: 6. The CDR3 consists of 14 residues. The V gene's germline CDR1 is SGHNT and CDR2 YYREEE (reference sequence). The CDR3 region has the DNA TGTGCCAGCAGCTACGGGACTATATTAGAGACCCAGTACTTC. This sequence encodes CASSYGTILETQYF.

In its sample, this clone was seen once. The chain carries TRBV9 and TRBJ2-5; a possible D gene is TRBD2 (5 bases). The CDR3 runs 15 residues. CDR1 is SGDLS, CDR2 YYNGEE, per germline. V was shortened by 0 bases and J by 3 bases, with 12 bases between the two germline ends. The CDR3 loop reads CASSVVGLAEETQYF. The CDR3, as DNA: TGTGCCAGCAGCGTAGTAGGTCTAGCTGAAGAGACCCAGTACTTC.

The rearrangement links TRBV9 to TRBJ1-2, with D perhaps matching TRBD1 (6 bases). Germline lookup yields CDR1 SGDLS and CDR2 YYNGEE. V lost 4 bases to trimming and J lost 8 bases, with 27 bases between them. The CDR3 runs 17 residues. CDR3 nucleotides: TGTGCCAGCAGCACAGGGCAGGGTTCCCCCCATGAATCGGGCTACACCTTC. Its translation: CASSTGQGSPHESGYTF.

The rearrangement joins TRBV4-2 to TRBJ2-7; 8 nucleotides line up with TRBD1. Trimming at V came to 6 bases and at J to 0 bases, leaving 4 bases not matched to a gene. Looked up from germline, CDR1 is LGHNA and CDR2 is YNFKEQ. CDR3 length: 14 residues. CDR3: CASSRDRSSYEQYF. CDR3 bases: TGTGCCAGCAGTCGGGACAGGAGCTCCTACGAGCAGTACTTC.

The V gene is TRBV9, the J gene TRBJ2-3, with D possibly being TRBD1 (6 bases). V lost 0 bases and J 4 bases, leaving 9 bases between the germline ends. From germline, CDR1 is SGDLS and CDR2 YYNGEE. The length of the CDR3 is 14 residues. This CDR3 is CASSVGGGADTQYF. The DNA of the CDR3 is TGTGCCAGCAGCGTAGGTGGGGGCGCAGATACGCAGTATTTT.

The chain carries TRBV6-2 or TRBV6-3 and TRBJ2-2; 12 bases agree with TRBD2. The J segment lost 0 bases and the V segment lost 2 bases, leaving 7 bases of the junction unmatched. Looked up from germline, CDR1 is MNHEY and CDR2 is SVGEGT. The CDR3 extends over 19 amino acids. CDR3 protein: CASSYVRLAGGANTGELFF. The CDR3 DNA follows: TGTGCCAGCAGTTACGTGCGGCTAGCGGGGGGGGCGAACACCGGGGAGCTGTTTTTT.

The chain employs TRBV6-6 and TRBJ1-5; no clear D gene. The CDR3 loop spans 15 amino acids. From germline, CDR1 is MNHNY and CDR2 SVGAGI (reference sequence). V was cut by 8 bases and J by 0 bases, with 14 bases left in between. The CDR3 DNA follows: TGTGCCAGCGGGCCTGGGCAGACTAGCAATCAGCCCCAGCATTTT. It is translated as CASGPGQTSNQPQHF.